What follows are 9 T cell receptor beta chains derived from one specimen sequenced in a study of T-cell reconstitution after alpha-beta-depleted transplantation in children. During its preparation, the TCRbeta library received unique molecular identifiers. A single record per CDR3 protein comes from TCRdb applying MiXCR to the PCR reads. The table has hundreds of thousands of distinct CDR3 sequences, around 17% seen once. Sequencing used PBMCs from the stem cell graft donor, obtained from the stem cell graft. These receptors all stem from a human donor who donated a stem cell graft to a child with acute myeloid leukemia.

In this sample, this clonotype turned up a few times. The chain recombines TRBV28 with TRBJ1-5, with D uncertain. The V end lost 5 bases, the J end lost 6 bases, and 8 bases lay between the germline ends. This CDR3 comprises 12 residues. The germline gives CDR1 MDHEN, CDR2 SYDVKM. The CDR3 DNA follows: TGTGCCAGCAGTCTAAGGGTTCAGCCCCAGCATTTT. Its protein is CASSLRVQPQHF.

The chain employs TRBV7-9 and TRBJ2-7; 10 bases match TRBD1. CDR3 length: 16 residues. CDR1 is SEHNR and CDR2 is FQNEAQ in the germline V gene (reference sequence). After removal of 2 bases from V and 1 base from J, the junction contained 5 bases not matched to a gene. The CDR3 reads CASSLPGQGGSYEQYF. CDR3 in DNA: TGTGCCAGCAGCTTACCCGGACAGGGGGGATCCTACGAGCAGTACTTC.

The V gene is TRBV20-1, the J gene TRBJ2-1, with 9 bases matching TRBD2. The CDR3 sequence is 16 residues long. V lost 6 bases, J lost 4 bases, and 13 bases stayed unmatched. Per germline, CDR1 DFQATT and CDR2 SNEGSKA (reference sequence). Written as DNA, the CDR3 is TGCAGTGCAGCCTCAGGCATAGCGGGGGTTTACAATGAGCAGTTCTTC. Protein sequence: CSAASGIAGVYNEQFF.

The chain is built from TRBV30 and TRBJ2-4; D may correspond to TRBD1 or TRBD2 (6 bases each). The ends were cut back, 3 bases at V and 7 bases at J, with 25 bases in the middle. CDR1 is GTSNPN and CDR2 is SVGIG in the germline V gene (reference sequence). This CDR3 spans 17 amino acids. The CDR3 region is CAWREVLGTYRGNIQYF. CDR3 DNA: TGTGCCTGGAGGGAGGTTTTAGGGACATATCGGGGGAACATTCAGTACTTC.

The chain employs TRBV20-1 and TRBJ1-5; D unclear. This CDR3 has 12 amino acids. The germline gives CDR1 DFQATT, CDR2 SNEGSKA (reference sequence). In DNA form, the CDR3 reads TGCAGGCCGCTGGGCAGCTTACAGCCCCAGCATTTT. This codes for CRPLGSLQPQHF.

This clonotype was detected ten times or more. The chain recombines TRBV6-5 with TRBJ2-5, with 8 bases matching TRBD2. The length of the CDR3 is 11 residues. Germline CDR1 is MNHEY and CDR2 is SVGAGI. Trimming cost V 10 bases and J 9 bases; bases outside gene matches: 7. The CDR3 DNA reads as TGTGCCATCGAGACCGGGGGGGCCCAGTACTTC. Translated, it gives CAIETGGAQYF.

V gene TRBV5-1 combines with J gene TRBJ2-7; D assignment may be TRBD1 or TRBD2 (5 bases each). Germline V CDR1 and CDR2: SGHRS, YFSETQ. This CDR3 comprises 13 residues. V gave up 0 bases and J gave up 6 bases, with 10 bases separating them. The CDR3 nucleotides are TGCGCCAGCAGCTTGGTTCCTGGGGGCGAGCAGTACGTC. It codes for CASSLVPGGEQYV.

This chain connects TRBV18 to TRBJ2-5; possibly TRBD1 or TRBD2 for D (5 bases each). The CDR3 length is 16 residues. Trimming took 2 bases from V and 4 from J, leaving 17 bases between them. The V gene's germline CDR1 is KGHSH and CDR2 LQKENI. CDR3 DNA: TGTGCCAGCTCACCAGAGGGACGGAGAAGGGGAGAGACCCAGTACTTC. Amino acids: CASSPEGRRRGETQYF.

The chain joins TRBV7-9 to TRBJ2-5; D ambiguous. Trimming removed 4 bases from V and 5 bases from J, with 14 bases in between. Per germline, CDR1 SEHNR and CDR2 FQNEAQ (reference sequence). The CDR3 sequence is 14 residues long. CDR3 sequence reads: CASSSLTLGETQYF. DNA for the CDR3: TGTGCCAGCAGCTCCTTGACCCTGGGGGAGACCCAGTACTTC. Using reference TRBV7-9 and TRBJ2-5 for the parts outside the CDR3, the full variable domain is DTGVSQNPRHKITKRGQNVTFRCDPISEHNRLYWYRQTLGQGPEFLTYFQNEAQLEKSRLLSDRFSAERPKGSFSTLEIQRTEQGDSAMYLCASSSLTLGETQYFGPGTRLLVL.